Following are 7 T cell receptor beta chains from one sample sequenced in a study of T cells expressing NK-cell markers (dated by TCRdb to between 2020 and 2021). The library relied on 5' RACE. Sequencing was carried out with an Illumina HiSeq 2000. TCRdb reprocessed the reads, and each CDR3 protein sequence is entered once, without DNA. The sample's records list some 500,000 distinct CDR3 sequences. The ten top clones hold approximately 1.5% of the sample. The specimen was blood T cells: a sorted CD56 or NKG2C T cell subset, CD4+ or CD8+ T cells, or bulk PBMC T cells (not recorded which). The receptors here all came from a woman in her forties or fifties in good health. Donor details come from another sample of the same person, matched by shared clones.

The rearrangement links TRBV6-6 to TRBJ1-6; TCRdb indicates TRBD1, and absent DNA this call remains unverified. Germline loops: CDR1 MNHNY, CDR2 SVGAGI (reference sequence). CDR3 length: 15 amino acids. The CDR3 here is CASSWGTGVYSPLHF.

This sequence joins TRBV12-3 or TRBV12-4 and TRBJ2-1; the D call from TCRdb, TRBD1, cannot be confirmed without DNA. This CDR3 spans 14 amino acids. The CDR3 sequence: CASGDRTGSNEQFF.

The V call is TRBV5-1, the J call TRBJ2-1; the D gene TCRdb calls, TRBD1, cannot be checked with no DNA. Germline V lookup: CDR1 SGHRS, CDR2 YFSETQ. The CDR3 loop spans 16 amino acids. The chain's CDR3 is CASSGGQVVRGNEQFF.

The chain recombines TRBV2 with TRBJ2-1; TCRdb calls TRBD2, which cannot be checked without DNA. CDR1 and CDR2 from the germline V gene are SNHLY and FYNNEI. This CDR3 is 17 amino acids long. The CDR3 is CASSPEVAGSIYNEQFF. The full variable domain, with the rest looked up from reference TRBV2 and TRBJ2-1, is EPEVTQTPSHQVTQMGQEVILRCVPISNHLYFYWYRQILGQKVEFLVSFYNNEISEKSEIFDDQFSVERPDGSNFTLKIRSTKLEDSAMYFCASSPEVAGSIYNEQFFGPGTRLTVL.

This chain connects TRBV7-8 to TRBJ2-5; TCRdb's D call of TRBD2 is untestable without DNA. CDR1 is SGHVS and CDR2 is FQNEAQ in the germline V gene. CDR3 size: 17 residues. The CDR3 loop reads CASSLEGTGRGRETQYF.

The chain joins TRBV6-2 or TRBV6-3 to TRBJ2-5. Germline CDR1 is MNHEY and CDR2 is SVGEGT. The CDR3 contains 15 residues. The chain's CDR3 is CASSPIRTDKETQYF.

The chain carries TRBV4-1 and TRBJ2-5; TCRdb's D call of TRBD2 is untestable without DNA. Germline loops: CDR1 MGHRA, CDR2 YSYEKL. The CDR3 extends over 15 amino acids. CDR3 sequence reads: CASSQGGGPGETQYF.